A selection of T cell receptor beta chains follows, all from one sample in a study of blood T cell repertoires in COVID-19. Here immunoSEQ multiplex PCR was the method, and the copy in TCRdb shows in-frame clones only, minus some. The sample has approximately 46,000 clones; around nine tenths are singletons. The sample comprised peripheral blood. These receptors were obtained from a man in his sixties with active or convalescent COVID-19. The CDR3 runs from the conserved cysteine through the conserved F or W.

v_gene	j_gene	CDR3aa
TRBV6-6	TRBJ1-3	CASSYGNSGNTIYF
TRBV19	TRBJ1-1	CASSAYYPNRGVWNTEAFF
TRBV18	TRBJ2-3	CASSPRLVGTDTQYF
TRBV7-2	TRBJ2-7	CASSSSGTSYEQYF
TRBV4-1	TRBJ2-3	CASSLTSTDTQYF
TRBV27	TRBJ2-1	CASSDRDAYNEQFF
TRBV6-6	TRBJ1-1	CASSFQGNTEAFF
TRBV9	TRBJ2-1	CASSGMGQQFF
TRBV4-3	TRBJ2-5	CASSVGIQETQYF
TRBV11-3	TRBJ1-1	CASSAGTGVEDTEAFF
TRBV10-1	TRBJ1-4	CASSNGDEKLFF
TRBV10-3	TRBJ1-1	CAISAAATEAFF
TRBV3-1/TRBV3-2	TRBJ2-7	CASSQGTGTAYEQYF
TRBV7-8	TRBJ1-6	CASSYRRGLSPLHF
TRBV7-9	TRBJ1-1	CASSLGLESTEAFF
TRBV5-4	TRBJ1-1	CASSLEAVQGITEAFF
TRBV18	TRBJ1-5	CASSPAGLGQPQHF
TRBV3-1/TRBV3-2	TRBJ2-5	CASSQDTSGGIQETQYF
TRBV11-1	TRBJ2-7	CASSFDRQFSYEQYF
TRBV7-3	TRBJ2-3	CASSFHSGGGTDTQYF
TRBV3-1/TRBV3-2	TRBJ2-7	CASSHGDRGSYEQYF
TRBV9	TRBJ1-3	CASSPDRGPGNTIYF
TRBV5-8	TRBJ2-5	CASNQLTSGTQETQYF
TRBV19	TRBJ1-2	CASFRAGGYTF
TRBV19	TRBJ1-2	CASSKTLGLVYGYTF
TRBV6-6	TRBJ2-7	CASSPDRLNYEQYF
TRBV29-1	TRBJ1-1	CSACVDRYTEAFF
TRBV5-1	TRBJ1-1	CASSYTVNTEAFF
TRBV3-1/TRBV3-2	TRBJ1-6	CASSPGDLFSPLHF
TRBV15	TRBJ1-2	CATSRGQAVNGYTF
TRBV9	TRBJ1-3	CASSVASGAGNTIYF
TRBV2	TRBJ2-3	CASSGQGADTQYF
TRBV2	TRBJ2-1	CASIPGTGLTESSYNEQFF
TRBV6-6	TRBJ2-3	CASSPFISAITDTQYF
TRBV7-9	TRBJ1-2	CASSFVLGGTAGYTF
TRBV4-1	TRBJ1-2	CASSPSTNYGYTF
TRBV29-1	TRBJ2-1	CSVVPLWGGEQFF
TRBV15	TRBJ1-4	CATSRASGGNEKLFF
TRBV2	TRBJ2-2	CASGGQSQGTGELFF
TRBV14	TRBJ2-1	CASSPVGASYNEQFF
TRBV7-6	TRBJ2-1	CASSLVAGGLDEQFF
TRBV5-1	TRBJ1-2	CASAPVVGGGNYGYTF
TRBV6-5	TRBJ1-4	CASSYDRVEKLFF
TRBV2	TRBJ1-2	CASSEAGRTEGNYGYTF
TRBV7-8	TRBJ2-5	CASSPFGLQGQETQYF
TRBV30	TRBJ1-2	CAGAASRMRGYTF
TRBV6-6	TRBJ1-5	CASRRTGVDSQPQHF
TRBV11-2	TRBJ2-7	CASSFDRGHEQYF
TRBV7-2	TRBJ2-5	CASSQGTRGETQYF
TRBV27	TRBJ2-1	CASSFAGTTYNEQFF
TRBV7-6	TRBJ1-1	CASSLAGTRETNTEAFF